Described below is a single TCR beta chain sequence and its context. This sample is drawn from a study of CD8 T cells in Susac syndrome. Random hexamers were used to reverse transcribe the RNA input (about 0.5 to 1 ug). MiXCR was run by TCRdb on the immunoSEQ multiplex PCR reads, yielding one entry per CDR3 protein. The sample includes about 150,000 distinct CDR3 sequences, about 90% of them seen just once. The sequencing input was CD4+ T cells from PBMCs. The origin of this receptor is a human donor in good health.

The CDR3 sequence is CASSLLSGTGSYEQYF. The CDR3 nucleotides are TGTGCCAGCAGCCTACTATCCGGGACAGGCTCCTACGAGCAGTACTTC. This chain joins TRBV11-2 and TRBJ2-7, with 8 bases fitting TRBD1. Germline CDR1 and CDR2: SGHAT and FQNNGV. The CDR3 loop spans 16 amino acids. Unmatched junction bases numbered 9, after V lost 5 bases and J lost 0 bases. The full variable domain, with the rest looked up from reference TRBV11-2 and TRBJ2-7, is EAGVAQSPRYKIIEKRQSVAFWCNPISGHATLYWYQQILGQGPKLLIQFQNNGVVDDSQLPKDRFSAERLKGVDSTLKIQPAKLEDSAVYLCASSLLSGTGSYEQYFGPGTRLTVT.